This section outlines one TCR beta chain sequence together with its context. Germline-derived CDR1 and CDR2 are LNHNV and YYDKDF (reference sequence). V was pared by 1 base and J by 0 bases, with 8 bases between. The CDR3 consists of 15 residues. This sample is part of a study of blood T cell repertoires in COVID-19. About the study: The origin of the acute and convalescent COVID-19 samples was the United States, Italy and Spain. Nucleic acid was either cDNA or gDNA, and it came from T cells, B-cell-depleted T cells, or PBMCs.

Source study methods: Estimates of nucleated cell counts were drawn from the amplification of reference gene primers. The assay was immunoSEQ multiplex PCR, and TCRdb's table has in-frame clones only and misses some. V and J calls and clone size are copied from that table; D and trimming were computed from the DNA. The sample has some 150,000 clones; 87% are singletons. The chain recombines TRBV15 with TRBJ2-3; D uncertain. Sequenced: peripheral blood. The TCR sequence derives from a man aged 45-65 years who had recovered from COVID-19. The CDR3 nucleotides are TGTGCCACCAGCAGAGGGATCGGGAGCACAGATACGCAGTATTTT. Protein product: CATSRGIGSTDTQYF.